The rows below give T cell receptor beta chains drawn from one sample of a study of T cells after yellow fever vaccination. MiXCR, applied by TCRdb to the 5' RACE reads, yields one record per CDR3 protein. The profile shows around 310,000 distinct CDR3 sequences, about 8.7% of them singletons. This specimen was PBMCs, taken on the day of the first yellow fever vaccination. These receptor sequences come from a young man who received the YFV17D yellow fever vaccine. The CDR3 runs from the conserved cysteine through the conserved F or W. Fields, in order: J gene, D gene, clone size, V gene, CDR3 DNA, CDR3 protein. The D gene is left open where the match is weak. Not every row has a clone size; where given, it reads once, few, many or a size class.

j_gene: TRBJ1-4; d_gene: TRBD1; abundance: few; v_gene: TRBV4-1; CDR3nt: TGCGCCAGCAGCCAATACGGACAGGGAGAAAAACTGTTTTTT; CDR3aa: CASSQYGQGEKLFF
j_gene: TRBJ2-2; d_gene: .; abundance: many; v_gene: TRBV5-1; CDR3nt: TGCGCCAGCAGCCTGACCGCTCGACGGGCCACCGGGGAGCTGTTTTTT; CDR3aa: CASSLTARRATGELFF
j_gene: TRBJ1-5; d_gene: .; abundance: .; v_gene: TRBV18; CDR3nt: TGCGCCAGCTCACCACCGGGGGTAGATCAGCCCCAGCATTTT; CDR3aa: CASSPPGVDQPQHF
j_gene: TRBJ1-2; d_gene: .; abundance: .; v_gene: TRBV5-1; CDR3nt: TGCGCCAGCAGCTTCGTGGGGGGCGGAGGCTACACCTTC; CDR3aa: CASSFVGGGGYTF
j_gene: TRBJ2-2; d_gene: .; abundance: .; v_gene: TRBV4-3; CDR3nt: TGCGCCAGCAGCCAAGAGGGGCAGGGGGGGGACACCGGGGAGCTGTTTTTT; CDR3aa: CASSQEGQGGDTGELFF
j_gene: TRBJ2-5; d_gene: .; abundance: few; v_gene: TRBV24-1; CDR3nt: TGTGCCACCAGTGATAGTCGCAGGGGAGGGACCCAGTACTTC; CDR3aa: CATSDSRRGGTQYF
j_gene: TRBJ2-1; d_gene: .; abundance: .; v_gene: TRBV24-1; CDR3nt: TGTGCCACCAGGGACTCAAGCTCCTACAATGAGCAGTTCTTC; CDR3aa: CATRDSSSYNEQFF
j_gene: TRBJ2-1; d_gene: .; abundance: .; v_gene: TRBV7-9; CDR3nt: TGTGCCAGCAGCTCTGCCAACAATGAGCAGTTCTTC; CDR3aa: CASSSANNEQFF
j_gene: TRBJ2-1; d_gene: .; abundance: few; v_gene: TRBV6-1; CDR3nt: TGTGCCAGCACCCGGGACTGGGGCTCCTACAATGAGCAGTTCTTC; CDR3aa: CASTRDWGSYNEQFF
j_gene: TRBJ2-1; d_gene: .; abundance: few; v_gene: TRBV6-5; CDR3nt: TGTGCCAGCAGTTACCCAGGCCAGTTCAATGAGCAGTTCTTC; CDR3aa: CASSYPGQFNEQFF
j_gene: TRBJ1-2; d_gene: TRBD1; abundance: few; v_gene: TRBV12-3/TRBV12-4; CDR3nt: TGTGCCAGCAGCCTTGACAGGGGGGCTCTCTATGGCTACACCTTC; CDR3aa: CASSLDRGALYGYTF
j_gene: TRBJ2-6; d_gene: .; abundance: few; v_gene: TRBV4-3; CDR3nt: TGCGCCAGCAGCCAAGAGGGGGGTAGGCAGAGAGTCTCTGGGGCCAACGTCCTGACTTTC; CDR3aa: CASSQEGGRQRVSGANVLTF
j_gene: TRBJ1-2; d_gene: .; abundance: .; v_gene: TRBV4-1; CDR3nt: TGCGCCAGCAGCCAAGAAGAGGTTGGGTATGGCTACACCTTC; CDR3aa: CASSQEEVGYGYTF
j_gene: TRBJ2-3; d_gene: .; abundance: .; v_gene: TRBV27; CDR3nt: TGTGCCAGCAGTTTAACGGTTTGGGGGTACGGGGATACGCAGTATTTT; CDR3aa: CASSLTVWGYGDTQYF
j_gene: TRBJ2-2; d_gene: .; abundance: .; v_gene: TRBV10-3; CDR3nt: TGTGCCATCAGTGATCCCGGGGGATCGAACACCGGGGAGCTGTTTTTT; CDR3aa: CAISDPGGSNTGELFF
j_gene: TRBJ1-2; d_gene: .; abundance: .; v_gene: TRBV10-3; CDR3nt: TGTGCCATCATTGAGTTGTCAGGGCGGTATGGCTACACCTTC; CDR3aa: CAIIELSGRYGYTF
j_gene: TRBJ2-5; d_gene: .; abundance: .; v_gene: TRBV12-3/TRBV12-4; CDR3nt: TGTGCCAGCAGCCAAAACATTGGGGAGACCCAGTACTTC; CDR3aa: CASSQNIGETQYF
j_gene: TRBJ2-7; d_gene: .; abundance: .; v_gene: TRBV5-8; CDR3nt: TGTGCCAGCAGCTTGTATGGCGAGCAGTACTTC; CDR3aa: CASSLYGEQYF
j_gene: TRBJ2-3; d_gene: TRBD1; abundance: few; v_gene: TRBV27; CDR3nt: TGTGCCAGCAGTATCTTAGGGGGCCAGGGAGATACGCAGTATTTT; CDR3aa: CASSILGGQGDTQYF
j_gene: TRBJ2-2; d_gene: .; abundance: .; v_gene: TRBV7-2; CDR3nt: TGTGCCAGCACTATCCGAGGCACCGGGGAGCTGTTTTTT; CDR3aa: CASTIRGTGELFF
j_gene: TRBJ2-3; d_gene: .; abundance: many; v_gene: TRBV20-1; CDR3nt: TGCAGTGCTAGCGGGTTGGGAGATACGCAGTATTTT; CDR3aa: CSASGLGDTQYF
j_gene: TRBJ2-7; d_gene: .; abundance: .; v_gene: TRBV4-2; CDR3nt: TGTGCCAGCAGCCAAGACGCCTACGAGCAGTACTTC; CDR3aa: CASSQDAYEQYF
j_gene: TRBJ2-2; d_gene: .; abundance: .; v_gene: TRBV3-1; CDR3nt: TGTGCCAGCAGCCCCCAGGGATACACCGGGGAGCTGTTTTTT; CDR3aa: CASSPQGYTGELFF
j_gene: TRBJ1-2; d_gene: .; abundance: many; v_gene: TRBV20-1; CDR3nt: TGCAGTGCTTCCCGGGGGGAGGTTGTCGCCTTC; CDR3aa: CSASRGEVVAF
j_gene: TRBJ2-3; d_gene: .; abundance: many; v_gene: TRBV5-6; CDR3nt: TGTGCCAGCAGCTTGGGGGGGAAGGATACGCAGTATTTT; CDR3aa: CASSLGGKDTQYF
j_gene: TRBJ2-7; d_gene: TRBD1; abundance: .; v_gene: TRBV12-5; CDR3nt: TGTGCTAGTGGCCTGACAGGGGGAAACATTAAGCAGTACTTC; CDR3aa: CASGLTGGNIKQYF
j_gene: TRBJ2-3; d_gene: TRBD2; abundance: few; v_gene: TRBV6-1; CDR3nt: TGTGCCAGCATGGCGGGGGGGCCGGTAGAATCAGATACGCAGTATTTT; CDR3aa: CASMAGGPVESDTQYF
j_gene: TRBJ1-1; d_gene: .; abundance: .; v_gene: TRBV5-1; CDR3nt: TGCGCCAGCAGTCAGCGGTCGACGAACACTGAAGCTTTCTTT; CDR3aa: CASSQRSTNTEAFF
j_gene: TRBJ1-2; d_gene: TRBD1; abundance: .; v_gene: TRBV11-2; CDR3nt: TGTGCCAGCAGCCAAAACAAGGGACCGGGACAGGCGACCTATGGCTACACCTTC; CDR3aa: CASSQNKGPGQATYGYTF
j_gene: TRBJ1-1; d_gene: .; abundance: .; v_gene: TRBV5-6; CDR3nt: TGTGCCAGCACCCCGGGACGGTTGAACACTGAAGCTTTCTTT; CDR3aa: CASTPGRLNTEAFF
j_gene: TRBJ1-6; d_gene: .; abundance: few; v_gene: TRBV7-9; CDR3nt: TGTGCCAGCAGCCCGACCGCGGGTTCACCCCTCCACTTT; CDR3aa: CASSPTAGSPLHF
j_gene: TRBJ2-1; d_gene: .; abundance: .; v_gene: TRBV6-1; CDR3nt: TGTGCCAGCAGACTAGACTGGAGCTCCTACAATGAGCAGTTCTTC; CDR3aa: CASRLDWSSYNEQFF
j_gene: TRBJ2-1; d_gene: TRBD2; abundance: many; v_gene: TRBV7-9; CDR3nt: TGTGCCAGCAGCGCGGGACCGGGACTAGCGGGAAGAAATGAGCAGTTCTTC; CDR3aa: CASSAGPGLAGRNEQFF
j_gene: TRBJ2-1; d_gene: TRBD2; abundance: few; v_gene: TRBV12-3/TRBV12-4; CDR3nt: TGTGCCAGCAGTCCGCGGACTAGCGGGGGCCCAGTAGAGCAGTTCTTC; CDR3aa: CASSPRTSGGPVEQFF
j_gene: TRBJ1-6; d_gene: .; abundance: .; v_gene: TRBV6-5; CDR3nt: TGTGCCAGCAGTTACGGCGGATCCTATAATTCACCCCTCCACTTT; CDR3aa: CASSYGGSYNSPLHF
j_gene: TRBJ2-2; d_gene: TRBD1; abundance: .; v_gene: TRBV15; CDR3nt: TGTGCCACCAGCAGAGATCTAGGACAGGGGTTAACCGGGGAGCTGTTTTTT; CDR3aa: CATSRDLGQGLTGELFF
j_gene: TRBJ1-3; d_gene: .; abundance: many; v_gene: TRBV6-1; CDR3nt: TGTGCCAGCGGTGATGCCAGGCAGGGAAACACCATATATTTT; CDR3aa: CASGDARQGNTIYF
j_gene: TRBJ1-4; d_gene: TRBD1; abundance: few; v_gene: TRBV5-1; CDR3nt: TGCGCCAGCAGCAGGACAGGGCCGGATGAAAAACTGTTTTTT; CDR3aa: CASSRTGPDEKLFF
j_gene: TRBJ2-5; d_gene: TRBD1; abundance: .; v_gene: TRBV12-3/TRBV12-4; CDR3nt: TGTGCCAGCAGCATGGGGGACAGGGGATTTCGGGAGACCCAGTACTTC; CDR3aa: CASSMGDRGFRETQYF
j_gene: TRBJ2-4; d_gene: .; abundance: many; v_gene: TRBV7-9; CDR3nt: TGTGCCAGCAGCGACCGGACAGATTTAGCCAAAAACATTCAGTACTTC; CDR3aa: CASSDRTDLAKNIQYF
j_gene: TRBJ1-4; d_gene: TRBD1; abundance: .; v_gene: TRBV7-9; CDR3nt: TGTGCCAGCAGAACCGCCGGGACAGGGGACGAAAAACTGTTTTTT; CDR3aa: CASRTAGTGDEKLFF
j_gene: TRBJ2-7; d_gene: TRBD2; abundance: many; v_gene: TRBV12-3/TRBV12-4; CDR3nt: TGTGCCAGCAGTTTCTGGGGGGGGGACTCCTACGAGCAGTACTTC; CDR3aa: CASSFWGGDSYEQYF
j_gene: TRBJ2-7; d_gene: .; abundance: .; v_gene: TRBV4-1; CDR3nt: TGCGCCAGCAGACTCGACGTGGGCCCCTACGAGCAGTACTTC; CDR3aa: CASRLDVGPYEQYF
j_gene: TRBJ2-3; d_gene: TRBD2; abundance: .; v_gene: TRBV12-3/TRBV12-4; CDR3nt: TGTGCCAGCACTACCTCCACTAGCGGCTACACAGATACGCAGTATTTT; CDR3aa: CASTTSTSGYTDTQYF